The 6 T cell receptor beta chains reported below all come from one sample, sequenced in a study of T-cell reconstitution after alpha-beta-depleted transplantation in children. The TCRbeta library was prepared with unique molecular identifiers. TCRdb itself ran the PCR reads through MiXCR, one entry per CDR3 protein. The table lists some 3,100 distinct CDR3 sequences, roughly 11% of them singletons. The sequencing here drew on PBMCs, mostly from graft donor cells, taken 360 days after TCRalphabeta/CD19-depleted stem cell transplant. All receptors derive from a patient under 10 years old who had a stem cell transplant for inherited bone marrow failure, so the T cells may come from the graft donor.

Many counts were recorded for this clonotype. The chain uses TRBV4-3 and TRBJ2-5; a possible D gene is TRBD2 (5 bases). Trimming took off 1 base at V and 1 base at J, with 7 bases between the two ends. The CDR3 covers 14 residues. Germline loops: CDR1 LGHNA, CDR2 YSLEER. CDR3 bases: TGCGCCAGCAGCCAAGTTCGGGGCCAAGAGACCCAGTACTTC. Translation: CASSQVRGQETQYF.

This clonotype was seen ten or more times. CDR3 residues: CASSFPRVAYGYTF. CDR3 coding DNA: TGTGCCAGCAGTTTTCCGCGGGTTGCCTATGGCTACACCTTC. The chain is built from TRBV28 and TRBJ1-2; no clear D. The germline V gene encodes CDR1 MDHEN and CDR2 SYDVKM. The germline V and J ends were trimmed by 3 bases and 4 bases, with 12 bases remaining between them. The CDR3 totals 14 residues.

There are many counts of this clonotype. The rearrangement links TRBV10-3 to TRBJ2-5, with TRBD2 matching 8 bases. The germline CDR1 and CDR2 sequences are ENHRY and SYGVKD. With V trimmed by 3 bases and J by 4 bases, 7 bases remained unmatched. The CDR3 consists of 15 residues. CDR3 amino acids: CAISDPAGAGETQYF. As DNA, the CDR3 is TGTGCCATCAGTGACCCAGCGGGGGCGGGAGAGACCCAGTACTTC.

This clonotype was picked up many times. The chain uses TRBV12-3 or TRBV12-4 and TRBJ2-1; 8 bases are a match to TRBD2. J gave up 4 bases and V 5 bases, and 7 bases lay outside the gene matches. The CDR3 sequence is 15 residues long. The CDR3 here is CASSRTSPLYNEQFF. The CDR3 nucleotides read TGTGCCAGCAGTCGGACTAGCCCACTTTACAATGAGCAGTTCTTC.

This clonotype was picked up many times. The CDR3 here is CASSFTLGAGGELFF. The CDR3 DNA sequence: TGTGCCAGCAGTTTCACTCTAGGTGCGGGAGGGGAGCTGTTTTTT. The chain uses TRBV28 and TRBJ2-2; D perhaps matches TRBD2 (6 bases). The CDR3 is 15 residues long. Looked up from germline, CDR1 is MDHEN and CDR2 is SYDVKM. V shed 3 bases and J shed 8 bases, with 16 bases lying between them.

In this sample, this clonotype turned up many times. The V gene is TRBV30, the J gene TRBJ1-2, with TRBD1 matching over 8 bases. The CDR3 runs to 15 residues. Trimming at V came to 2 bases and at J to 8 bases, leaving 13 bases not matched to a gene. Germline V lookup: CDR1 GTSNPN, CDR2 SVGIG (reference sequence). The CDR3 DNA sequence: TGTGCCTGGAGTTTACCCCCCGGGACAGGCGTCGGCTACACCTTC. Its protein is CAWSLPPGTGVGYTF. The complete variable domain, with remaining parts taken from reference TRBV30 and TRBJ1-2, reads SQTIHQWPATLVQPVGSPLSLECTVEGTSNPNLYWYRQAAGRGLQLLFYSVGIGQISSEVPQNLSASRPQDRQFILSSKKLLLSDSGFYLCAWSLPPGTGVGYTFGSGTRLTVV.